This entry features one T cell receptor (beta chain) sequence. Its antigen target is currently unknown. Qualities for individual bases were not recorded, and no much larger clone is one base off. The immunoSEQ hsTCRB v3.0 assay was used at survey level resolution to sequence the TRB variable region. A depth of roughly 35,000-55,000 T-cell genomes per sample was targeted for TRB sequencing. Pooled TRB libraries were sequenced on an Illumina MiSeq with a v3 150-cycle kit. As for the original processing: Repertoire analysis was run in R within a reproducible Nextflow workflow that covered QC, data transformation and analysis. LymphoSeq2, an R package for exploring AIRR-Seq data, was used to implement the custom analyses. Several samples that produced fewer than 5000 total TRB sequences were removed, so approximately 170 HIV repertoires were analyzed. Among the approximately 180 retained HIV repertoires, under 65 were collected before ART initiation and more than 120 after ART initiation. Repertoires were downsampled to 5000 TRB nucleotide sequences, with summary statistics averaged over 100 downsampling iterations. TRB sequences were retained for analysis only if CDR3 regions of at least seven amino acids were present. A Shannon entropy-derived clonality score and the Gini coefficient were used to measure diversity. In the repertoire networks, any two of the top 5000 CDR3 amino acid sequences were linked whenever the two sequences differed by an edit distance of one. GLIPH2 predicted antigen specificity groups and MHC restriction for TRB CDR3 amino acid sequences. CDR3 amino acid sequences were matched against VDJdb and McPAS-TCR to flag known CMV, EBV, HIV or tissue antigen associations. Pre-ART, post-ART and control groups were compared with Wilcoxon signed-rank tests and Holm-Bonferroni correction. TCRdb re-hosts the immuneACCESS table, in-frame sequences only. Its copies lack some clones; in the studies checked, an unresolved V gene accounts for under half of them, and the cause for the rest is not known. V, J and clone size were drawn from that table, and D and trimming were deduced from the DNA. The sample has 30,000 to 40,000 clones on record, roughly three quarters of them singletons. 8% to 9% of the sample is held by the ten biggest clonotypes.

Inclusion was restricted to participants for whom at least one PBMC sample before ART initiation and at least two post-ART samples were available. All participants with HIV were treated in the United States of America. Before DNA extraction, cryopreserved samples containing roughly 0.9-10 million PBMC were thawed and washed. At the time of the earliest PBMC sample, participants with HIV were aged between about 23 and 55 years. PBMC samples were contributed by each participant from 1-4 timepoints before ART initiation and 2-8 timepoints after ART initiation, with a median of 7 samples. For every participant, serial HIV viral load, CD4+ T-cell count, ART history and demographic data were obtained. Using a Qiagen kit on a QIAcube, genomic DNA was extracted from unsorted PBMC, with samples processed in batches of 12. This specimen belongs to a study of long-term antiretroviral therapy in people with HIV (dated by TCRdb to between 2020 and 2023). General notes on the study: The earliest samples were collected roughly a decade before the 2015 WHO recommendation for immediate ART, at a time when ART was usually postponed until CD4 counts fell. No cross-contamination during QIAcube processing was seen in test extractions of a monoclonal T-cell line run alongside 25 to 35 polyclonal samples. A total of 150 to 200 cryopreserved PBMC samples came from 25 to 35 adults with confirmed HIV infection and were collected serially over a mean of roughly six years (range 1-12). About 35% of the 30 participants with HIV were female. A retrospective serial study tested whether ART initiation and durable HIV suppression were associated with changes in peripheral blood TRB repertoire composition and diversity.

Looking up the germline V gene yields CDR1 SGHAT and CDR2 FQNNGV. The trim is 0 bases for V and 3 bases for J, with a gap of 11 bases between the germline ends. The CDR3 runs 15 amino acids, cysteine and phenylalanine included. Only CDR3 DNA remains: 45 bases, in frame from the first base. What the research found in general, with its limitations: At every time point, the repertoire was dominated by expanded TRB clones first identified before ART initiation, although this dominance fluctuated and, in many PLHIV, declined after ART. A significant increase in TRB diversity was found to be associated with ART initiation, although TRB diversity was observed to remain significantly below that of transplant donor controls even after long-term ART. Because pre-ART samples had limited cell numbers, profiling was done on unsorted PBMC rather than on sorted CD4+ and CD8+ T cells. Compared with controls, HIV repertoires had narrower CDR3 length ranges, and the network structure pointed to an antigen-experienced repertoire that shifted only slightly toward naive after ART. Because PBMC availability was limited, only the TCR beta chain was sequenced, with no alpha chain pairing. The samples span the years 2004 to 2017, and the ART regimens used at that time may not be as effective as current regimens. No data were available on ART adherence, viral resistance or therapy changes, limiting inferences about post-ART repertoire changes.

Sequenced here: unsorted PBMCs, sampled 3.1 years after starting antiretroviral therapy. This clonotype originated in a woman between 45 and 60 years old with HIV. The V and J segments used are TRBV11-2 and TRBJ1-2; the D gene is possibly TRBD1, with 5 bases matching. CDR3 protein: CASSLDQVRDYGYTF. The DNA reads TGTGCCAGCAGCTTAGATCAGGTCAGGGACTATGGCTACACCTTC. The entire variable domain, with the stretches around the CDR3 drawn from the reference TRBV11-2 and TRBJ1-2 proteins, is EAGVAQSPRYKIIEKRQSVAFWCNPISGHATLYWYQQILGQGPKLLIQFQNNGVVDDSQLPKDRFSAERLKGVDSTLKIQPAKLEDSAVYLCASSLDQVRDYGYTFGSGTRLTVV.